These T cell receptor beta chains were read from a single sample in a study of response to subunit inactivated influenza vaccine. TCRdb recomputed calls from the RT-PCR reads with MiXCR, one row per CDR3 protein. The table includes about 650,000 distinct CDR3 sequences, less than 20% detected once. Sequences were derived from PBMCs from blood, sampled 11 to 12 days after vaccination. The receptors stem from a man aged 50-59 years who received an inactivated influenza vaccine. The CDR3 runs from the conserved cysteine through the conserved F or W. Each record gives: J gene, V gene, CDR3 protein.

>TRBJ2-1|TRBV6-2/TRBV6-3
CASSFDRDTIYNEQFF
>TRBJ2-7|TRBV28
CASRLSSGSTYEQYF
>TRBJ2-2|TRBV9
CASSGGTANTGELFF
>TRBJ2-7|TRBV2
CASSVAGGSEQYF
>TRBJ2-1|TRBV20-1
CSASYRGRNEQFF
>TRBJ2-5|TRBV12-3/TRBV12-4
CASSLRLTVQETQYF
>TRBJ1-5|TRBV6-1
CASTPSQNSNQPQHF
>TRBJ2-5|TRBV18
CASSPLFTDRGETQYF
>TRBJ2-1|TRBV6-2/TRBV6-3
CASSYSSRQAQFF
>TRBJ1-1|TRBV9
CASSVDGGARAEAFF
>TRBJ2-3|TRBV29-1
CSGAGFSKSDTQYF
>TRBJ2-7|TRBV7-2
CASSLLGAPEQYF
>TRBJ2-6|TRBV18
CASSPSILSGANVLTF
>TRBJ2-7|TRBV7-8
CASTTTGQGAAYEQYF
>TRBJ2-2|TRBV7-9
CASSQWTSNTGELFF
>TRBJ1-6|TRBV12-3/TRBV12-4
CASSFRGSPLHF
>TRBJ2-1|TRBV28
CATGTGAFYNEQFF
>TRBJ2-1|TRBV29-1
CSADNEQFF
>TRBJ2-7|TRBV11-2
CASSYGQGLSWEQYF
>TRBJ1-1|TRBV10-3
CAISARMNTEAFF
>TRBJ2-1|TRBV6-2/TRBV6-3
CASSYWTSGSSPYNEQFF
>TRBJ2-2|TRBV5-6
CASSLVGLAGFKNTGELFF
>TRBJ2-1|TRBV6-2/TRBV6-3
CASSYSTSGRALRTNEQFF
>TRBJ2-2|TRBV11-2
CASSMPQGSLMNTGELFF
>TRBJ2-3|TRBV5-1
CASSLGLVAGGPTDTQYF
>TRBJ1-5|TRBV28
CASGTGDQTQHF
>TRBJ2-2|TRBV3-1
CASSPLRVRTGELFF
>TRBJ1-5|TRBV6-5
CASSYRRSNQPQHF
>TRBJ2-4|TRBV10-3
CAISEPGVLNIQYF
>TRBJ1-1|TRBV12-3/TRBV12-4
CASSLSDMNTEAFF
>TRBJ2-3|TRBV5-1
CASSFVGTPSPDTQYF
>TRBJ2-7|TRBV27
CASSLIGGNYEQYF
>TRBJ2-1|TRBV4-2
CASSHPTGSYNEQFF
>TRBJ2-3|TRBV21-1
CASSKAGRGGTQYF
>TRBJ1-2|TRBV6-5
CASSYSRGTGGLNYGYTF
>TRBJ2-5|TRBV7-9
CASSGGQSETQYF
>TRBJ2-7|TRBV7-9
CASSLGRLLEQYF
>TRBJ2-1|TRBV6-2/TRBV6-3
CASSGGLAAPNNEQFF
>TRBJ2-1|TRBV20-1
CSARWASNEQFF
>TRBJ2-5|TRBV7-9
CASSLASGTGIETQYF
>TRBJ2-7|TRBV9
CASSTSLDRGQGGSYEQYF
>TRBJ1-2|TRBV3-1
CASSQDHLFGQGNYGYTF